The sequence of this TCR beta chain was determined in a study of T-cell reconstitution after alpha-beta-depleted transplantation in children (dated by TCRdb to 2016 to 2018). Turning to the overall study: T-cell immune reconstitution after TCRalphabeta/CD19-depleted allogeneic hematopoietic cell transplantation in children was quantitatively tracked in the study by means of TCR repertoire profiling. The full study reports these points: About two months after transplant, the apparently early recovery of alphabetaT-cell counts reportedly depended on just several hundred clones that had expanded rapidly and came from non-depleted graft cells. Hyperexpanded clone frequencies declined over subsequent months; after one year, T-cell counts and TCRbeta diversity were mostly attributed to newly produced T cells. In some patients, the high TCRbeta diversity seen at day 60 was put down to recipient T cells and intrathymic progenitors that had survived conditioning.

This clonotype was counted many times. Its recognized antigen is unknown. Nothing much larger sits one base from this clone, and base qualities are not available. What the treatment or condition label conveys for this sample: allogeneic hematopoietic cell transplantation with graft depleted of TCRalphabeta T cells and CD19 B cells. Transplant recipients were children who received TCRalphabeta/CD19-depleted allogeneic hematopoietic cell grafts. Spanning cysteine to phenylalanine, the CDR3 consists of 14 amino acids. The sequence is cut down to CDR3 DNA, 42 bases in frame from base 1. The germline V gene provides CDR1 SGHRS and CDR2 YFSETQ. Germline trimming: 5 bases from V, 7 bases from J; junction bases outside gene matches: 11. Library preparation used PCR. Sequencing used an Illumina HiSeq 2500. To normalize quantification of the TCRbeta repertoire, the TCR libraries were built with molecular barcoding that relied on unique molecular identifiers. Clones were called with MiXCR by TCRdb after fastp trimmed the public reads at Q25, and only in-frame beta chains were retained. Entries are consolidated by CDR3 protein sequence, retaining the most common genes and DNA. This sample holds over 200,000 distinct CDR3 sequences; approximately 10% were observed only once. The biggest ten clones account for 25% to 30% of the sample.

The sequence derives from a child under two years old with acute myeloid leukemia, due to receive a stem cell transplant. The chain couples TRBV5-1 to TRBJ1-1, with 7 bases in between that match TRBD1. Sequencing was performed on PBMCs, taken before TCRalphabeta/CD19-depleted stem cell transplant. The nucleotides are TGCGCCAGCAGTCCCGGGACAGTTACTTTTGAAGCTTTCTTT. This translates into CASSPGTVTFEAFF.